The rows below give T cell receptor beta chains drawn from one sample of a study of CD8+CD57+ T cells in acquired aplastic anemia. TCRdb recomputed calls from the reads with MiXCR, one row per CDR3 protein. The sample contains about 190,000 distinct CDR3 sequences, about half of which appear only once. Sequencing was carried out using sorted CD4+, CD8+, or CD8+CD57+ T cells (not recorded which) from PBMCs. These receptors were collected from a human donor in good health, serving as a control. The CDR3 runs from the conserved cysteine through the conserved F or W. A D gene is named only where the DNA matches it firmly. Size values are once, few and many counts, or a class for expanded clones, and some rows have none.

CDR3: CSARDGTSTDTQYF
DNA: TGCAGTGCTAGAGACGGGACCAGCACAGATACGCAGTATTTT
V: TRBV20-1
J: TRBJ2-3
size: many
D: -

CDR3: CASSSKRMSTDTQYF
DNA: TGTGCCAGTAGTAGCAAGCGGATGAGCACAGATACGCAGTATTTT
V: TRBV19
J: TRBJ2-3
size: many
D: -

CDR3: CASTTQWNTEAFF
DNA: TGCGCCAGCACCACACAGTGGAACACTGAAGCTTTCTTT
V: TRBV4-3
J: TRBJ1-1
size: -
D: -

CDR3: CASSPGLADEQYF
DNA: TGCGCCAGCAGCCCGGGACTAGCGGACGAGCAGTACTTC
V: TRBV6-1
J: TRBJ2-7
size: -
D: TRBD2

CDR3: CAISYLEAPGNTIYF
DNA: TGTGCCATCAGTTACTTGGAGGCTCCTGGAAACACCATATATTTT
V: TRBV10-3
J: TRBJ1-3
size: -
D: -

CDR3: CASSALGRGSSYEQYF
DNA: TGTGCCAGCAGTGCCCTGGGGCGGGGCTCCTCCTACGAGCAGTACTTC
V: TRBV25-1
J: TRBJ2-7
size: -
D: -

CDR3: CSASPVPYGGYTF
DNA: TGCAGTGCTAGTCCCGTTCCCTATGGGGGCTACACCTTC
V: TRBV20-1
J: TRBJ1-2
size: many
D: -

CDR3: CASQPADRGNNYGYTF
DNA: TGCGCCAGTCAGCCGGCCGACAGGGGGAATAACTATGGCTACACCTTC
V: TRBV5-1
J: TRBJ1-2
size: -
D: TRBD1

CDR3: CASSEGGETYKQYF
DNA: TGTGCCAGCAGTGAAGGAGGGGAAACCTACAAGCAGTACTTC
V: TRBV6-1
J: TRBJ2-7
size: -
D: -

CDR3: CSASSGQGSEQYF
DNA: TGCAGTGCTAGCTCGGGACAGGGCTCCGAGCAGTACTTC
V: TRBV20-1
J: TRBJ2-7
size: -
D: TRBD1

CDR3: CSVESPGTGNYGYTF
DNA: TGCAGCGTTGAGTCCCCTGGGACAGGGAACTATGGCTACACCTTC
V: TRBV29-1
J: TRBJ1-2
size: many
D: TRBD1

CDR3: CASSLDGGPSYEQYF
DNA: TGTGCCAGCAGCTTAGATGGCGGGCCCTCCTACGAGCAGTACTTC
V: TRBV7-2
J: TRBJ2-7
size: -
D: -

CDR3: CSAPTLGLAGPSYEQYF
DNA: TGCAGTGCTCCAACCCTCGGGCTAGCGGGGCCTTCCTACGAGCAGTACTTC
V: TRBV20-1
J: TRBJ2-7
size: many
D: TRBD2

CDR3: CASSSPQEAAQHF
DNA: TGTGCCAGCAGTTCGCCACAGGAGGCGGCCCAGCATTTT
V: TRBV12-3/TRBV12-4
J: TRBJ1-5
size: -
D: -

CDR3: CASSLRTGTDYGYTF
DNA: TGTGCCAGCAGCTTACGGACAGGGACTGACTATGGCTACACCTTC
V: TRBV11-2
J: TRBJ1-2
size: -
D: TRBD1

CDR3: CATSDPTSGGYEQYF
DNA: TGTGCCACCAGTGACCCGACTAGCGGGGGCTACGAGCAGTACTTC
V: TRBV24-1
J: TRBJ2-7
size: many
D: TRBD2

CDR3: CASSVEGGGWGDEQYF
DNA: TGTGCCAGCAGCGTAGAGGGCGGGGGGTGGGGGGATGAGCAGTATTTT
V: TRBV9
J: TRBJ2-3
size: -
D: TRBD2

CDR3: CASSPWALAGQETQYF
DNA: TGTGCCAGCAGCCCCTGGGCGCTAGCGGGACAAGAGACCCAGTACTTC
V: TRBV7-2
J: TRBJ2-5
size: -
D: TRBD2

CDR3: CASNTGLASYNEQFF
DNA: TGTGCCAGCAACACGGGACTAGCTAGCTACAATGAGCAGTTCTTC
V: TRBV25-1
J: TRBJ2-1
size: -
D: TRBD2

CDR3: CASSVGRSSPQANEQFF
DNA: TGTGCCAGCAGCGTGGGCCGGAGCTCACCACAAGCCAATGAGCAGTTCTTC
V: TRBV9
J: TRBJ2-1
size: -
D: -

CDR3: CASSVGAASGELFF
DNA: TGTGCCAGCAGCGTCGGGGCGGCTAGCGGGGAGCTGTTTTTT
V: TRBV9
J: TRBJ2-2
size: -
D: -

CDR3: CKAFLAHHNEQFF
DNA: TGCAAGGCCTTCCTAGCTCACCACAATGAGCAGTTCTTC
V: TRBV20-1
J: TRBJ2-1
size: many
D: -

CDR3: CSAAATGPYGYTF
DNA: TGCAGTGCTGCCGCTACGGGACCCTATGGCTACACCTTC
V: TRBV20-1
J: TRBJ1-2
size: few
D: -

CDR3: CATSEPGLGTGELFF
DNA: TGTGCCACCAGTGAGCCTGGACTTGGAACCGGGGAGCTGTTTTTT
V: TRBV24-1
J: TRBJ2-2
size: -
D: -

CDR3: CSTSLRGDYGYTF
DNA: TGCAGTACCAGTCTGAGGGGTGACTATGGCTACACCTTC
V: TRBV20-1
J: TRBJ1-2
size: -
D: -

CDR3: CATSLHGGYTF
DNA: TGTGCCACCAGTCTACACGGGGGCTACACCTTC
V: TRBV24-1
J: TRBJ1-2
size: -
D: -

CDR3: CASSLAGLAVLEKDEQYF
DNA: TGTGCCAGCAGCTTAGCGGGACTAGCGGTCCTCGAAAAGGACGAGCAGTACTTC
V: TRBV7-9
J: TRBJ2-7
size: -
D: TRBD2

CDR3: CASSISEGDTQYF
DNA: TGTGCCAGCAGCATATCCGAAGGCGATACGCAGTATTTT
V: TRBV9
J: TRBJ2-3
size: many
D: -

CDR3: CASSDGQRSSYEQYF
DNA: TGTGCCAGTAGCGACGGACAGCGCAGCTCCTACGAGCAGTACTTC
V: TRBV19
J: TRBJ2-7
size: -
D: -

CDR3: CASNAGTEEWAYEQYF
DNA: TGCGCCAGCAACGCCGGGACAGAGGAATGGGCCTACGAGCAGTACTTC
V: TRBV10-2
J: TRBJ2-7
size: -
D: TRBD1

CDR3: CSVDEGGLAGYTF
DNA: TGCAGCGTTGACGAGGGGGGATTAGCTGGCTACACCTTC
V: TRBV29-1
J: TRBJ1-2
size: -
D: -

CDR3: CASSLWNSPLHF
DNA: TGTGCCAGCAGCCTGTGGAATTCACCCCTCCACTTT
V: TRBV7-2
J: TRBJ1-6
size: many
D: -

CDR3: CASTLRPSMNTEAFF
DNA: TGTGCCAGCACCCTCAGGCCCTCGATGAACACTGAAGCTTTCTTT
V: TRBV6-5
J: TRBJ1-1
size: many
D: -

CDR3: CASSYSNSGLRGNTEAFF
DNA: TGTGCCAGCAGTTACTCGAATTCGGGGTTGCGGGGGAACACTGAAGCTTTCTTT
V: TRBV6-5
J: TRBJ1-1
size: few
D: -

CDR3: CSARGLQGVNSPLHF
DNA: TGCAGTGCTAGAGGTTTGCAGGGAGTTAATTCACCCCTCCACTTT
V: TRBV20-1
J: TRBJ1-6
size: -
D: -

CDR3: CASSERIADEQFF
DNA: TGTGCCAGCAGTGAACGTATTGCCGATGAGCAGTTCTTC
V: TRBV25-1
J: TRBJ2-1
size: -
D: -

CDR3: CASSVSEGTNTEAFF
DNA: TGTGCCAGCAGCGTAAGTGAGGGGACGAACACTGAAGCTTTCTTT
V: TRBV9
J: TRBJ1-1
size: -
D: -

CDR3: CAIRAGTDNSPLHF
DNA: TGTGCCATCAGGGCCGGGACGGATAATTCACCCCTCCACTTT
V: TRBV10-3
J: TRBJ1-6
size: -
D: -

CDR3: CASSLSLLDTQYF
DNA: TGTGCCAGCAGCTTAAGTCTCCTAGATACGCAGTATTTT
V: TRBV7-8
J: TRBJ2-3
size: many
D: -

CDR3: CSAHRDSSSYNEQFF
DNA: TGCAGTGCCCACCGGGACAGTAGCTCCTACAATGAGCAGTTCTTC
V: TRBV20-1
J: TRBJ2-1
size: few
D: TRBD1

CDR3: CASSPSSDRVYEQYF
DNA: TGTGCCAGCAGCCCAAGTTCGGACAGGGTCTACGAGCAGTACTTC
V: TRBV7-2
J: TRBJ2-7
size: -
D: TRBD1

CDR3: CASSSSGTGNEKLFF
DNA: TGTGCCAGCAGCTCCTCCGGGACAGGGAATGAAAAACTGTTTTTT
V: TRBV7-8
J: TRBJ1-4
size: -
D: TRBD1

CDR3: CSAPQGKDTEAFF
DNA: TGCAGTGCACCACAGGGGAAGGACACTGAAGCTTTCTTT
V: TRBV20-1
J: TRBJ1-1
size: -
D: TRBD1

CDR3: CAISEDNEQFF
DNA: TGTGCCATCAGTGAGGACAATGAGCAGTTCTTC
V: TRBV10-3
J: TRBJ2-1
size: few
D: -

CDR3: CASSSTGTSGLKQFF
DNA: TGTGCCAGCAGTTCGACAGGGACTAGCGGGCTAAAGCAGTTCTTC
V: TRBV12-3/TRBV12-4
J: TRBJ2-1
size: few
D: TRBD2

CDR3: CSVEEERAVPGYTF
DNA: TGCAGCGTTGAGGAGGAGAGGGCTGTGCCTGGCTACACCTTC
V: TRBV29-1
J: TRBJ1-2
size: once
D: -